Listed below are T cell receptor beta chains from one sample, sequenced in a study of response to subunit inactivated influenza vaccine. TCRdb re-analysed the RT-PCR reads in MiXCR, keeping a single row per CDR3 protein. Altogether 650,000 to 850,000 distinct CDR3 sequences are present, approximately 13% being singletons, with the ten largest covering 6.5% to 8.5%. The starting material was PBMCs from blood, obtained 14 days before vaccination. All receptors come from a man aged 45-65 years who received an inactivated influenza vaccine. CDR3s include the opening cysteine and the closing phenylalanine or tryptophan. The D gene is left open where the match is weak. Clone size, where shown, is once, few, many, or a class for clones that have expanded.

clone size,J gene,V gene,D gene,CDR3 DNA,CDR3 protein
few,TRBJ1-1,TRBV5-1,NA,TGCGCCAGCAGCTTGATGCAGCTCATGAACACTGAAGCTTTCTTT,CASSLMQLMNTEAFF
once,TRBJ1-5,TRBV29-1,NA,TGCAGCGTTAGTCTCAGAGGCAATCAGCCCCAGCATTTT,CSVSLRGNQPQHF
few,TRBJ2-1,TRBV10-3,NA,TGTGCCATCAGTGAGCGGGAAGAGCAGTTCTTC,CAISEREEQFF
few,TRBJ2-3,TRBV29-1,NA,TGCAGCGGGCGCAGCACAGATACGCAGTATTTT,CSGRSTDTQYF
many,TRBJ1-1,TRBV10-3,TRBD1,TGTGCCATCAATCCAGGGGGTAACATGAACACTGAAGCTTTCTTT,CAINPGGNMNTEAFF
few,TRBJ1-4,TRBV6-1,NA,TGTGCCAGCAGTGGGGCGGGGGCGCGAGAAAAACTGTTTTTT,CASSGAGAREKLFF
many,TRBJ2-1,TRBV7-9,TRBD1,TGTGCCAGCAGAGGGACAGGTGCGAGCTCCTACAATGAGCAGTTCTTC,CASRGTGASSYNEQFF
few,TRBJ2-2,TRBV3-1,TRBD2,TGTGCCAGCAGCCCGGGACTAGTTTCCACCGGGGAGCTGTTTTTT,CASSPGLVSTGELFF
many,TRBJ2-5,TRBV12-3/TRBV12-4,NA,TGTGCCAGCAGCCTCCGTGGGACACGTCGAGAGACCCAGTACTTC,CASSLRGTRRETQYF
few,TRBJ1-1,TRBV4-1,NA,TGCGCCAGCAGCCCGCTGGGCAAGAACACTGAAGCTTTCTTT,CASSPLGKNTEAFF
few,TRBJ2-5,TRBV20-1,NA,TGCAGTGCTACCGAGGCCCAAGAGACCCAGTACTTC,CSATEAQETQYF
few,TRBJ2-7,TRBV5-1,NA,TGCGCCAGCAGCTTGGAGACAGGTTGGAACGAGCAGTACTTC,CASSLETGWNEQYF
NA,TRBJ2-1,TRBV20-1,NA,TGCAGTGCCAGTAGCGCCCGGGGCTCCTACAATGAGCAGTTCTTC,CSASSARGSYNEQFF